The 13 T cell receptor beta chains listed next were all sequenced from one sample in a study of Graves' ophthalmopathy and Graves' hyperthyroidism. Amplified TCR beta CDR3 regions were obtained using RNA transcripts as template. RT-PCR with HTBI primers came first, then second-round multiplex PCR. TCRdb processed the multiplex PCR reads anew with MiXCR; each CDR3 protein has one entry. The sample has 560,000 or so distinct CDR3 sequences, under 45% seen once. Material for sequencing was peripheral blood or thyroid tissue (not recorded which). The receptors come from an adult man with Graves' hyperthyroidism.

This clonotype was seen many times. The CDR3 sequence is CSVQVSGQPQHF. Written as DNA, the CDR3 is TGCAGCGTACAGGTGAGCGGTCAGCCCCAGCATTTT. The chain uses TRBV29-1 and TRBJ1-5, with D maybe TRBD1 (5 bases). The length of the CDR3 is 12 residues. Trimming shortened V by 6 bases and J by 6 bases, and 12 bases separated the two germline ends. Looked up from germline, CDR1 is SQVTM and CDR2 is ANQGSEA.

At least ten counts were recorded for this clonotype. This sequence joins TRBV5-1 and TRBJ1-2, with D unclear. There are 14 residues in the CDR3. V was trimmed by 0 bases and J by 2 bases, leaving 8 bases between them. Germline V gene lookup returns CDR1 SGHRS and CDR2 YFSETQ. CDR3 DNA sequence: TGCGCCAGCAGCTTGGACCCGGGGAACTATGGCTACACCTTC. Translating gives CASSLDPGNYGYTF.

This sequence joins TRBV7-9 and TRBJ2-7; TRBD1 matches 7 bases. Matching the DNA end better, TRBJ2-1 makes the J call doubtful. The length of the CDR3 is 13 residues. Germline values: CDR1 SEHNR, CDR2 FQNEAQ (reference sequence). This chain's CDR3 is CASRKTGSDEQFF. Here the CDR3 DNA reads TGTGCCAGCAGAAAGACAGGGTCCGATGAGCAGTTCTTC.

This clonotype was observed many times. The chain uses TRBV15 and TRBJ2-7; 8 bases agree with TRBD2. CDR1 and CDR2 from the germline V gene are LNHNV and YYDKDF (reference sequence). With 2 bases clipped from V and 2 bases from J, the junction kept 5 bases outside the gene matches. The CDR3 consists of 15 residues. The CDR3 sequence is CATSRYTGGPYEQYF. The CDR3 nucleotides are TGTGCCACCAGCAGATATACGGGAGGGCCCTACGAGCAGTACTTC.

The rearrangement joins TRBV14 to TRBJ2-3, with D hard to call. The ends were cut back, 1 base at V and 5 bases at J, with 7 bases in the middle. The CDR3 totals 13 residues. Germline loops: CDR1 SGHDN, CDR2 FVKESK. The CDR3 sequence: CASSQVGRDTQYF. The CDR3 nucleotides read TGTGCCAGCAGCCAAGTAGGACGAGATACGCAGTATTTT.

This clonotype has at least ten counts. The chain has TRBV24-1 and TRBJ2-3; tentative D call: TRBD1 (6 bases). This CDR3 contains 13 residues. The germline gives CDR1 KGHDR, CDR2 SFDVKD. V shed 3 bases and J shed 7 bases, with 10 bases lying between them. DNA of the CDR3: TGTGCCACCAGTGATGAACAGGGATATACGCAGTATTTT. Protein product: CATSDEQGYTQYF.

The gene calls are TRBV15 and TRBJ1-4; tentatively, D is TRBD1 (6 bases). The CDR3 runs to 15 residues. Per germline, CDR1 LNHNV and CDR2 YYDKDF (reference sequence). The ends were cut back, 9 bases at V and 6 bases at J, with 20 bases in the middle. The CDR3 DNA follows: TGTGCCACTTCGTTCGAGGGGGATCTCTATGAAAAACTGTTTTTT. Its translation is CATSFEGDLYEKLFF.

This clonotype was picked up many times. This chain connects TRBV20-1 to TRBJ1-2; tentatively, D is TRBD1 (6 bases). V was pared by 0 bases and J by 7 bases, with 21 bases between. Germline assignment: CDR1 DFQATT and CDR2 SNEGSKA (reference sequence). The CDR3 has 16 amino acids. The CDR3 coding sequence is TGCAGTGCTAGAGAGAGGGGGTTGAGGTTATTCGGTGGCTACACCTTC. Its protein is CSARERGLRLFGGYTF.

V usage is TRBV15 and J usage is TRBJ2-6; D unresolved. Germline CDR1 and CDR2: LNHNV and YYDKDF (reference sequence). The CDR3 sequence is 16 residues long. The V end was cut by 3 bases, the J end by 1 base, with 10 bases between. The CDR3 sequence is CATSSVARSGANVLTF. CDR3 in DNA: TGTGCCACCAGCAGCGTAGCTAGGTCTGGGGCCAACGTCCTGACTTTC.

The table lists this clonotype with many counts. V usage is TRBV24-1 and J usage is TRBJ1-2; no reliable D call. V was shortened by 3 bases and J by 0 bases, with 10 bases between the two germline ends. CDR3 length: 15 residues. The germline V gene has CDR1 KGHDR and CDR2 SFDVKD. Here the CDR3 reads CATSDQDGANYGYTF. The CDR3 region has the DNA TGTGCCACCAGTGATCAGGACGGAGCTAACTATGGCTACACCTTC.

V is TRBV29-1 and J is TRBJ1-3, with unresolved D. Germline CDR1 and CDR2: SQVTM and ANQGSEA. CDR3 length: 12 amino acids. Trimming removed 3 bases at V and 3 bases at J, with 6 bases between. Written as DNA, the CDR3 is TGCAGCGTTGAGCGGGGTGGAAACACCATATATTTT. Its protein is CSVERGGNTIYF.

The rearrangement uses TRBV2 and TRBJ1-3, with no clear D. Trimming pared 4 bases from V and 3 bases from J, leaving 10 bases between. From germline, CDR1 is SNHLY and CDR2 FYNNEI. The length of the CDR3 is 14 residues. The CDR3 DNA follows: TGTGCCAGCAGTGCGAGGGCAGATGGAAACACCATATATTTT. Protein product: CASSARADGNTIYF.

The V gene is TRBV7-2, the J gene TRBJ2-7; D uncertain. The CDR3 totals 13 residues. Germline lookup yields CDR1 SGHTA and CDR2 FQGNSA. Trimming took off 8 bases at V and 2 bases at J, with 13 bases between the two ends. CDR3 DNA sequence: TGTGCCAGCGGCGAACATGACGCCTACGAGCAGTACTTC. It yields the protein CASGEHDAYEQYF.